This TCR beta chain originates from a study of blood T cell repertoires in COVID-19. Data came from immunoSEQ multiplex PCR; TCRdb stores just in-frame clones and leaves some out. Counted here are about 39,000 clones, roughly 94% occurring once; the ten biggest clones make up 4.1%. The CDR3 length is 19 residues. CDR1 is SGHTA and CDR2 is FQGNSA in the germline V gene. V lost 6 bases, J lost 0 bases, and 12 bases stayed unmatched. The specimen sequenced was peripheral blood. The clonotype comes from a human donor with active COVID-19. The donor label of this sample is uncertain. The rearrangement uses TRBV7-2 and TRBJ1-5, with TRBD1 matching 12 bases. This CDR3 reads CASSIRPMGQGASNQPQHF. CDR3 nucleotide sequence: TGTGCCAGCAGTATTCGACCAATGGGACAGGGGGCTAGCAATCAGCCCCAGCATTTT.